These 11 T cell receptor beta chains originate from one sample sequenced in a study of glioma-infiltrating T cells (TCRdb year 2016). Data came from an Illumina MiSeq. TCR alpha and beta CDR3 regions were amplified with the iRepertoire nested amplicon-rescue multiplex PCR (arm-PCR) platform from RNA. Starting from the raw public reads, TCRdb applied fastp trimming at Q25, assembled clones with MiXCR and retained in-frame beta chains. Rows matching on CDR3 protein sequence are summarized as one entry with the most common DNA and genes. This sample is represented by about 130,000 distinct CDR3 sequences; roughly 25% of them were singletons. The leading ten clones occupy roughly 15% of the sample. The sample comprised glioma tissue, nonneoplastic brain tissue, or PBMCs (not recorded which). The origin of the receptors is a human donor with low-grade glioma or glioblastoma, undergoing nonglioma brain surgery, or in good health (not recorded which).

With respect to this clonotype: One base away lies a much larger clone, so this may be a sequencing read error. The rearrangement joins TRBV20-1 to TRBJ2-7, with unresolved D. There are 14 residues in the CDR3. Germline-derived CDR1 and CDR2 are DFQATT and SNEGSKA (reference sequence). Trimming took 4 bases from V and 2 from J, leaving 15 bases between them. This CDR3 reads CSAIVGPAPYEQYF. The CDR3 DNA reads as TGCAGTGCTATTGTGGGTCCGGCGCCCTACGAGCAGTACTTC.

There are many counts of this clonotype. CDR3: CASSHPRRLAGLRRETQYF. CDR3 nucleotides: TGTGCCAGCAGTCACCCCAGAAGACTAGCGGGATTACGACGGGAGACCCAGTACTTC. The gene calls are TRBV28 and TRBJ2-5, with 11 bases identical to TRBD2. The CDR3 is 19 residues long. The J segment lost 5 bases and the V segment lost 5 bases, leaving 19 bases of the junction unmatched. Germline CDR1 and CDR2: MDHEN and SYDVKM.

This clonotype came up once. The rearrangement uses TRBV5-1 and TRBJ1-3; D not resolved. CDR3 length equals 16 residues. The V gene lost 0 bases and the J gene lost 0 bases, with 10 bases spanning the gap. The germline gives CDR1 SGHRS, CDR2 YFSETQ. The DNA of the CDR3 is TGCGCCAGCAGCTTGGACGGCCAGACCTCTGGAAACACCATATATTTT. This gives the protein CASSLDGQTSGNTIYF.

This clonotype occurred many times. The chain has TRBV3-1 and TRBJ1-3; D not certain. The CDR3 contains 15 residues. The germline V gene encodes CDR1 LGHDT and CDR2 YNNKEL (reference sequence). The V gene lost 4 bases and the J gene lost 1 base, with 11 bases spanning the gap. For the CDR3, the DNA is TGTGCCAGCAGCCTCGCGGCAGGTTCTGGAAACACCATATATTTT. This translates into CASSLAAGSGNTIYF.

V usage is TRBV19 and J usage is TRBJ2-1, with D perhaps TRBD1 (6 bases). The CDR3 length is 15 residues. With 6 bases removed from V and 5 bases from J, the gap between germline ends came to 17 bases. Per the germline V gene, CDR1 is LNHDA and CDR2 is SQIVND (reference sequence). The CDR3 DNA follows: TGTGCCAGTAGGACGGGGACAAGGGGCCACAATGAGCAGTTCTTC. Its translation is CASRTGTRGHNEQFF.

Concerning this clonotype: Because the CDR3 is missing its conserved closing phenylalanine or tryptophan, this is likely a read error. The CDR3 coding sequence is TGTGCAAGCAGTCCCACTAGCGGGAGTATCCCAGAGACCCAGTACCTC. Encoded protein: CASSPTSGSIPETQYL. This chain connects TRBV6-1 to TRBJ2-5, with 11 bases aligning to TRBD2. The CDR3 contains 16 residues. CDR1 is MNHNS, CDR2 SASEGT, per germline.

Concerning this clonotype itself: The junction departs from germline at one end; a sequencing error may be responsible. This chain links TRBV12-3 or TRBV12-4 with TRBJ2-2; TRBD2 might be the D (5 bases). The CDR3 is 14 amino acids. The CDR3 loop reads CASRPGSNTWELFF. CDR3 DNA: TGTGCCAGCAGGCCGGGATCCAACACCTGGGAGCTGTTTTTT.

Concerning this clonotype itself: A clone one base away is much larger, so this may be a read error. This chain uses TRBV19 with TRBJ1-1; no clear D gene. There are 14 residues in the CDR3. V was trimmed by 6 bases and J by 1 base, leaving 12 bases between them. The V gene's germline CDR1 is LNHDA and CDR2 SQIVND (reference sequence). The CDR3 DNA reads as TGTGCCAGTAGGGCGGAACAGCAGAACACTGAAGCTTTCTTT. It is translated as CASRAEQQNTEAFF.

On this clonotype: Possible read error: a much larger clone is one base away. CDR3 residues: CASRHLTSGSGNNEQFF. DNA of the CDR3: TGTGCCAGCAGGCATCTGACTAGCGGGAGTGGAAACAATGAGCAGTTCTTC. The rearrangement links TRBV3-1 to TRBJ2-1; 12 positions agree with TRBD2. V lost 6 bases and J lost 5; bases outside the gene matches: 11. CDR3 length equals 17 residues. The germline gives CDR1 LGHDT, CDR2 YNNKEL (reference sequence).

With respect to this clonotype: It is likely a read error, because the conserved phenylalanine at the end of the CDR3 is missing. The CDR3 reads CASRILAGTDTQYS. CDR3 in DNA: TGTGCCAGCAGGATACTAGCGGGCACAGATACGCAGTATTCT. The V gene is TRBV2, the J gene TRBJ2-3; 8 bases line up with TRBD2. This CDR3 has 14 residues. CDR1 and CDR2 from the germline V gene are SNHLY and FYNNEI. Losses at the gene ends were 6 bases for V and 1 base for J; bases not matched to a gene: 3.

This clonotype was seen ten or more times. CDR3 coding DNA: TGTGCCAGCAGGTCACAGGGAGCGGGGGAGCAGTACTTC. Its protein is CASRSQGAGEQYF. The chain is built from TRBV12-3 or TRBV12-4 and TRBJ2-7; D perhaps matches TRBD2 (7 bases). V dropped 6 bases and J dropped 7 bases, with 16 bases sitting between them. This CDR3 region has 13 residues.